This entry lists 24 T cell receptor beta chains sequenced from one sample in a study of cytomegalovirus exposure and HLA in healthy donors. It was with 60 Vbeta and 13 Jbeta primers that the PCR ran. Clones were read by immunoSEQ multiplex PCR, and TCRdb kept only the in-frame ones, dropping some. The sample's table shows roughly 55,000 clones. Sequencing was done on a sample of PBMCs. All receptors come from a woman in her fifties or sixties in good health and CMV-seropositive.

The rearrangement uses TRBV13 and TRBJ2-4, with unresolved D. This CDR3 comprises 14 residues. The V end was cut by 5 bases, the J end by 6 bases, with 14 bases between. CDR1 PRHDT and CDR2 FYEKMQ come from the germline V gene (reference sequence). The CDR3 reads CASSPREKSNIQYF. CDR3 sequence (DNA): TGTGCCAGCAGCCCAAGAGAGAAATCAAACATTCAGTACTTC.

This sequence joins TRBV18 and TRBJ1-4; possible D gene TRBD1, 6 bases. CDR3 length: 15 residues. Trimming cost V 0 bases and J 7 bases, with 12 bases left between them. In germline, CDR1 is KGHSH, CDR2 LQKENI. This CDR3 is CASSPPGAGFEKLFF. Written as DNA, the CDR3 is TGTGCCAGCTCACCACCGGGGGCTGGTTTTGAAAAACTGTTTTTT. The full variable domain, completed using reference TRBV18 and TRBJ1-4, is NAGVMQNPRHLVRRRGQEARLRCSPMKGHSHVYWYRQLPEEGLKFMVYLQKENIIDESGMPKERFSAEFPKEGPSILRIQQVVRGDSAAYFCASSPPGAGFEKLFFGSGTQLSVL.

V gene TRBV19 combines with J gene TRBJ1-1; D may be TRBD1 (6 bases). This CDR3 spans 15 amino acids. From germline, CDR1 is LNHDA and CDR2 SQIVND (reference sequence). Trimming left V 5 bases short and J 0 bases short, with 13 bases between. The CDR3 bases are TGTGCCAGTAGTTCGGGACACCTATTGAACACTGAAGCTTTCTTT. Translating it yields CASSSGHLLNTEAFF.

The V call is TRBV6-5, the J call TRBJ2-2; the D gene is possibly TRBD1 (5 bases). This CDR3 contains 13 residues. V shed 7 bases and J shed 5 bases, with 11 bases lying between them. CDR1 MNHEY and CDR2 SVGAGI come from the germline V gene. CDR3 nucleotide sequence: TGTGCCAGCATTAAAGGGGCTACCGGGGAGCTGTTTTTT. As protein: CASIKGATGELFF.

The chain employs TRBV4-1 and TRBJ2-3; 16 positions agree with TRBD2. The V gene's germline CDR1 is MGHRA and CDR2 YSYEKL. The V and J ends lost 5 bases and 2 bases, in that order; junction bases with no gene match: 4. This CDR3 has 17 residues. The CDR3: CASSGTSGRADTDTQYF. Written as DNA, the CDR3 is TGCGCCAGCAGCGGGACTAGCGGGAGGGCCGACACAGATACGCAGTATTTT.

The rearrangement uses TRBV30 and TRBJ2-1, with TRBD1 matching 10 bases. The CDR3 loop spans 17 amino acids. From germline, CDR1 is GTSNPN and CDR2 SVGIG (reference sequence). Germline trimming cut 7 bases from V and 5 bases from J; bases unmatched to any gene: 17. The DNA of the CDR3 is TGTGCCTACAATCGGGACAGGGGAACGGGACTAGACAATGAGCAGTTCTTC. Protein sequence: CAYNRDRGTGLDNEQFF.

This chain connects TRBV27 to TRBJ1-4; D unclear. Trimming took 7 bases from V and 7 from J, leaving 13 bases between them. This CDR3 contains 13 residues. The germline V gene encodes CDR1 MNHEY and CDR2 SMNVEV (reference sequence). In DNA, the CDR3 is TGTGCCAGCATGGAGCACGGGATTGAAAAACTGTTTTTT. Its translation: CASMEHGIEKLFF.

V is TRBV7-2 and J is TRBJ2-1; perhaps TRBD2 as D (6 bases). Trimming stripped 1 base from V and 2 bases from J, with 9 bases between. The V gene's germline CDR1 is SGHTA and CDR2 FQGNSA. CDR3 length: 15 residues. The chain's CDR3 is CASSLGTTPYNEQFF. The DNA for the CDR3 is TGTGCCAGCAGCTTAGGGACTACGCCCTACAATGAGCAGTTCTTC.

The chain is built from TRBV5-5 and TRBJ1-2, with 7 bases lining up with TRBD1. This CDR3 spans 17 amino acids. The germline CDR1 and CDR2 sequences are SGHKS and YYEKEE (reference sequence). V was clipped by 0 bases and J by 4 bases; unmatched bases: 12. The DNA of the CDR3 is TGTGCCAGCAGCTTGGGGACGAGACAGGGCTCAAGCTATGGCTACACCTTC. Translated, it gives CASSLGTRQGSSYGYTF.

The chain carries TRBV9 and TRBJ2-7, with TRBD2 identical over 7 bases. The CDR3 extends over 14 amino acids. The V gene end was trimmed by 4 bases and the J gene end by 3 bases; junction bases not matched to a gene: 7. The germline gives CDR1 SGDLS, CDR2 YYNGEE. The CDR3 loop is CASSPLAQGYEQYF. The CDR3, as DNA: TGTGCCAGCAGCCCACTAGCGCAGGGCTACGAGCAGTACTTC.

The gene calls are TRBV20-1 and TRBJ2-1; D unresolved. Deletions cut 2 bases from V and 10 bases from J, with 9 bases between. The V gene's germline CDR1 is DFQATT and CDR2 SNEGSKA (reference sequence). This CDR3 is built from 11 residues. This chain's CDR3 is CSARNFPEQFF. In nucleotides, the CDR3 is TGCAGTGCTAGAAATTTCCCGGAGCAGTTCTTC.

The chain uses TRBV11-2 and TRBJ2-1; D is perhaps TRBD2 (5 bases). The CDR3 runs 13 residues. Trimming stripped 5 bases from V and 8 bases from J, with 13 bases between. CDR1 and CDR2 from the germline V gene are SGHAT and FQNNGV. The CDR3 loop reads CASSITSSYEQFF. The CDR3 DNA reads TGTGCCAGCAGCATTACTAGTTCCTATGAGCAGTTCTTC.

On this clone: A read error may account for a junction end that differs from germline. The chain carries TRBV5-1 and TRBJ2-4; 7 bases match TRBD1. The CDR3 is made up of 16 amino acids. Germline V gives CDR1 SGHRS, CDR2 YFSETQ. CDR3 sequence reads: CASSLAGQARDPRWYF. In DNA, the CDR3 is TGCGCCAGCAGCTTGGCCGGACAGGCCCGGGACCCTAGGTGGTATTTC.

CDR3 coding DNA: TGTGCCAGCAGAACAACGAACACCGGGGAGCTGTTTTTT. It yields the protein CASRTTNTGELFF. The V call is TRBV9, the J call TRBJ2-2; D gene ambiguous. Germline V gene lookup returns CDR1 SGDLS and CDR2 YYNGEE. This CDR3 is 13 amino acids long. V was cut by 5 bases and J by 0 bases, with 5 bases left in between.

The genes are TRBV19 and TRBJ2-2; a possible D gene is TRBD2 (6 bases). Deletions cut 2 bases from V and 7 bases from J, with 8 bases between. The CDR3 loop spans 13 amino acids. Germline V lookup: CDR1 LNHDA, CDR2 SQIVND (reference sequence). The DNA of the CDR3 is TGTGCCAGTAGTATACCGGGGGTCGGGGAGCTGTTTTTT. This codes for CASSIPGVGELFF.

This chain joins TRBV4-3 and TRBJ1-1, with a weak D call TRBD1 (5 bases). Germline assignment: CDR1 LGHNA and CDR2 YSLEER. V was trimmed by 0 bases and J by 4 bases, leaving 12 bases between them. The CDR3 totals 15 residues. CDR3 loop: CASSQDSFGGTEAFF. CDR3 DNA: TGCGCCAGCAGCCAAGATAGTTTCGGGGGCACTGAAGCTTTCTTT.

The CDR3 nucleotides read TGTGCCAGCAGTCAAACAGGCTACGAGCAGTACTTC. Protein product: CASSQTGYEQYF. The chain is built from TRBV28 and TRBJ2-7; D is perhaps TRBD1 (5 bases). Per germline, CDR1 MDHEN and CDR2 SYDVKM. Trimming cost V 5 bases and J 3 bases, with 8 bases left between them. CDR3 length: 12 residues. Drawing the rest from reference TRBV28 and TRBJ2-7, the complete variable domain is DVKVTQSSRYLVKRTGEKVFLECVQDMDHENMFWYRQDPGLGLRLIYFSYDVKMKEKGDIPEGYSVSREKKERFSLILESASTNQTSMYLCASSQTGYEQYFGPGTRLTVT.

The chain has TRBV4-2 and TRBJ1-5; D gene unclear. Germline V gene data show CDR1 as LGHNA and CDR2 as YNFKEQ. V was shortened by 0 bases and J by 6 bases, with 9 bases between the two germline ends. The CDR3 runs 14 residues. This CDR3 reads CASSQEAGGQPQHF. In DNA form, the CDR3 reads TGTGCCAGCAGCCAAGAAGCGGGTGGTCAGCCCCAGCATTTT.

V usage is TRBV4-3 and J usage is TRBJ1-4; perhaps TRBD1 as D (6 bases). CDR3 size: 15 residues. Germline lookup yields CDR1 LGHNA and CDR2 YSLEER. V lost 0 bases to trimming and J lost 5 bases, with 10 bases between them. The CDR3 nucleotides read TGCGCCAGCAGCCAAGATCTACAGGGAAATGAAAAACTGTTTTTT. Residues: CASSQDLQGNEKLFF.

This chain joins TRBV29-1 and TRBJ2-3, with 7 bases fitting TRBD1. Germline values: CDR1 SQVTM, CDR2 ANQGSEA. The CDR3 length is 15 residues. After removal of 7 bases from V and 3 bases from J, the junction contained 13 bases not matched to a gene. CDR3 amino acids: CSARPDRMRTDTQYF. The CDR3 nucleotides read TGCAGCGCAAGACCGGACAGGATGAGGACAGATACGCAGTATTTT.

V is TRBV21-1 and J is TRBJ2-7; the DNA was not used to check the table's D call, TRBD2. TRBV21-1 has pseudogene status. This CDR3 has 18 amino acids. The CDR3 here is CASSKGQKLAGRSYEQYF. Here the CDR3 DNA reads TGTGCCAGCAGCAAAGGCCAGAAACTAGCGGGGCGTTCCTACGAGCAGTACTTC.

The gene calls are TRBV5-1 and TRBJ2-3; D is uncertain. V lost 1 base and J 3 bases, leaving 9 bases between the germline ends. The CDR3 runs 14 residues. Germline values: CDR1 SGHRS, CDR2 YFSETQ. CDR3 bases: TGCGCCAGCAGCTTGCATAGCAGTACAGATACGCAGTATTTT. Amino acids: CASSLHSSTDTQYF.

The J gene is TRBJ1-1, the V gene TRBV10-1; 9 bases are shared with TRBD1. The CDR3 contains 13 residues. V shed 7 bases and J 5 bases; nucleotides not matched to a gene: 5. Germline V gene sequence: CDR1 WNHNN, CDR2 SYGVQD (reference sequence). The CDR3 protein is CASKGTGWTEAFF. The CDR3 DNA sequence: TGCGCCAGCAAGGGGACAGGGTGGACTGAAGCTTTCTTT.

This chain joins TRBV6-5 and TRBJ2-7, with TRBD1 matching 10 bases. J was trimmed by 1 base and V by 4 bases; bases with no gene match: 1. The CDR3 spans 14 residues. From germline, CDR1 is MNHEY and CDR2 SVGAGI. The CDR3 nucleotides read TGTGCCAGCAGTTGGGACAGGGGATCCTACGAGCAGTACTTC. It translates to CASSWDRGSYEQYF.